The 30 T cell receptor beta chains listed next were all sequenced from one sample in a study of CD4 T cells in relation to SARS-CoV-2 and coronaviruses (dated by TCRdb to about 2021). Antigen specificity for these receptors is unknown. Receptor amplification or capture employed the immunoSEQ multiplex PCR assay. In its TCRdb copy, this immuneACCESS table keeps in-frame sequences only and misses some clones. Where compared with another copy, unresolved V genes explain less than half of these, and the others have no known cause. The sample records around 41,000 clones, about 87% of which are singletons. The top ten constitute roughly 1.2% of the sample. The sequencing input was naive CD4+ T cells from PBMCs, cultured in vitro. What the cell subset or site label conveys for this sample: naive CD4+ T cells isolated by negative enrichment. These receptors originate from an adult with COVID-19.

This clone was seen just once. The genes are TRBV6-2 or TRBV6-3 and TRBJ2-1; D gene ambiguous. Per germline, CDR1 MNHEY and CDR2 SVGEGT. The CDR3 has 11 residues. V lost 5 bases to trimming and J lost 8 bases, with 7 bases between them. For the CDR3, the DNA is TGTGCCAGCAGTCACCGGGATGAGCAGTTCTTC. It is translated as CASSHRDEQFF.

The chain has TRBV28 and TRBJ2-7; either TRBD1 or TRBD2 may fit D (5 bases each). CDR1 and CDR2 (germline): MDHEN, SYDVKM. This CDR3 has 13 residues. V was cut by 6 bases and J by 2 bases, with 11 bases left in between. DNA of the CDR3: TGTGCCAGCAGACTCGGGGCTACCTACGAGCAGTACTTC. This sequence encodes CASRLGATYEQYF.

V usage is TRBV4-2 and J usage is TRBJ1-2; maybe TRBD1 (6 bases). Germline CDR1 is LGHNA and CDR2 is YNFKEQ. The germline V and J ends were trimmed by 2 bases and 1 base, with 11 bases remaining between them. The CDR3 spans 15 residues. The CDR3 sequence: CASSQHTRGNYGYTF. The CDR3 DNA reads TGTGCCAGCAGCCAACATACCAGGGGTAACTATGGCTACACCTTC.

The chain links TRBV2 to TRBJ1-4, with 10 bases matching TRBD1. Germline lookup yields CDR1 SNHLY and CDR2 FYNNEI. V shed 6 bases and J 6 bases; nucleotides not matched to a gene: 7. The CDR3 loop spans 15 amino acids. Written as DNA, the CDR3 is TGTGCCAGCAGGGGACAGGGGCTAAGGGATGAAAAACTGTTTTTT. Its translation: CASRGQGLRDEKLFF.

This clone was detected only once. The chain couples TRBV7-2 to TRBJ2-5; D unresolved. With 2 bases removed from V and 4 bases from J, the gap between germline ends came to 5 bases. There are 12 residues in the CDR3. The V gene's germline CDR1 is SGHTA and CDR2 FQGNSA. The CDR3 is CASSLIGETQYF. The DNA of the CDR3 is TGTGCCAGCAGCTTAATCGGAGAGACCCAGTACTTC.

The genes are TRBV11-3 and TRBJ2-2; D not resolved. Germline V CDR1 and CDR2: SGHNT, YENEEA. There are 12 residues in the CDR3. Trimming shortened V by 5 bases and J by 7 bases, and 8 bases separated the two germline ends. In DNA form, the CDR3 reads TGTGCCAGCAGCCTGGAAGGCGGGGAGCTGTTTTTT. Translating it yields CASSLEGGELFF.

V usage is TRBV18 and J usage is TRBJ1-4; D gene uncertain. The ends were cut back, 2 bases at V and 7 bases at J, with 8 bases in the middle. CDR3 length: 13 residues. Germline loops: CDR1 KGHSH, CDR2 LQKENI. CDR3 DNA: TGTGCCAGCTCACCAGGGGTCGGTGAAAAACTGTTTTTT. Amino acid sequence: CASSPGVGEKLFF.

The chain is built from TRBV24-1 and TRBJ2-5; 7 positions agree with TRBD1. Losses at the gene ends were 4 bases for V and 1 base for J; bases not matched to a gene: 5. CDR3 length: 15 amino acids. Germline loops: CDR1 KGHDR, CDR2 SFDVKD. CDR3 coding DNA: TGTGCCACCAGTGACCCCGGGACAGTCCAAGAGACCCAGTACTTC. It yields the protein CATSDPGTVQETQYF.

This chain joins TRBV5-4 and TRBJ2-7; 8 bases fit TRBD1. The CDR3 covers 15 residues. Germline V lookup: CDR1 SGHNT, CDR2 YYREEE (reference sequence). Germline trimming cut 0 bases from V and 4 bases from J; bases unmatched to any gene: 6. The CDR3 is CASSLALGQAYEQYF. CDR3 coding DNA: TGTGCCAGCAGCTTGGCCTTGGGACAGGCTTACGAGCAGTACTTC.

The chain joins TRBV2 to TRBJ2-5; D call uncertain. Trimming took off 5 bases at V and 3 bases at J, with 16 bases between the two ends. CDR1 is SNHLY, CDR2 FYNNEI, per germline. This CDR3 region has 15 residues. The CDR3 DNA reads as TGTGCCAGCAGTACCTTGGAAAGGCTAGAAGAGACCCAGTACTTC. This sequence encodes CASSTLERLEETQYF. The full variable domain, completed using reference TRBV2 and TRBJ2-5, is EPEVTQTPSHQVTQMGQEVILRCVPISNHLYFYWYRQILGQKVEFLVSFYNNEISEKSEIFDDQFSVERPDGSNFTLKIRSTKLEDSAMYFCASSTLERLEETQYFGPGTRLLVL.

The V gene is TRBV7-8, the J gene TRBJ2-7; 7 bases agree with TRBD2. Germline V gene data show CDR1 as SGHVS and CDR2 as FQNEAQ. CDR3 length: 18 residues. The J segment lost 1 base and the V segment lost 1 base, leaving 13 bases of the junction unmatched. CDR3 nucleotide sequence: TGTGCCAGCAGCTTAGTGCGGTGGGCTAGCGGCCAATCCTACGAGCAGTACTTC. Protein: CASSLVRWASGQSYEQYF.

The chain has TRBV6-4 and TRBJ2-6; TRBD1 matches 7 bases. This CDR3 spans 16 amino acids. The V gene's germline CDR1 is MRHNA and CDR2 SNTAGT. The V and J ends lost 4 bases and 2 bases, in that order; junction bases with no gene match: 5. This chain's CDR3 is CASSAPTGAGANVLTF. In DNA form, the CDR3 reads TGTGCCAGCAGTGCTCCCACAGGGGCTGGGGCCAACGTCCTGACTTTC.

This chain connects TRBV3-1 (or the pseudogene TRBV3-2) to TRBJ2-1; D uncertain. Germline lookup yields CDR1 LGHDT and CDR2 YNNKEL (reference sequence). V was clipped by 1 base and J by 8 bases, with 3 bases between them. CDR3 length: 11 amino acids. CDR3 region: CASSQVYEQFF. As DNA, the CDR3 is TGTGCCAGCAGCCAAGTGTATGAGCAGTTCTTC.

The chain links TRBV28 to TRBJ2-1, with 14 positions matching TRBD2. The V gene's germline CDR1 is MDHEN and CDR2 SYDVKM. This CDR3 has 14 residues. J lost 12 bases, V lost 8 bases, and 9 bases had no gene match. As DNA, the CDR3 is TGTGCCAGCTTAGGGGGACTAGCGGGAGATGGGCAGTTCTTC. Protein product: CASLGGLAGDGQFF.

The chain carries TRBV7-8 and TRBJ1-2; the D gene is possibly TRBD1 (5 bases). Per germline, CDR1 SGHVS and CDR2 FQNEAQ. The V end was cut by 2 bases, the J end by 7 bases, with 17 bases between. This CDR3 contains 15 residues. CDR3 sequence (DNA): TGTGCCAGCAGCTTATTGGGCAGGGAAGACGCTGGCTACACCTTC. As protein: CASSLLGREDAGYTF. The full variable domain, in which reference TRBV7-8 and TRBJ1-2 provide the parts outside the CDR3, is GAGVSQSPRYKVAKRGQDVALRCDPISGHVSLFWYQQALGQGPEFLTYFQNEAQLDKSGLPSDRFFAERPEGSVSTLKIQRTQQEDSAVYLCASSLLGREDAGYTFGSGTRLTVV.

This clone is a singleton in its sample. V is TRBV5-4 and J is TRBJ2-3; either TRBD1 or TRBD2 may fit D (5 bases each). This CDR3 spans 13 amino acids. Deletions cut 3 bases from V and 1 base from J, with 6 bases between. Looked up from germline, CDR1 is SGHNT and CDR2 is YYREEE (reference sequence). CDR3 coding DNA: TGTGCCAGCAGCTGGGACGGCACAGATACGCAGTATTTT. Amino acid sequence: CASSWDGTDTQYF.

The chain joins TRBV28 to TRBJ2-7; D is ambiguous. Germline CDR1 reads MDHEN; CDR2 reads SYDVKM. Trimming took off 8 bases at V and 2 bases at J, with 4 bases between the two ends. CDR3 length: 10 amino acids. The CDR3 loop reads CASGAYEQYF. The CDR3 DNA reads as TGTGCCAGCGGGGCCTACGAGCAGTACTTC. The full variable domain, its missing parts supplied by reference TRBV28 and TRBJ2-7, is DVKVTQSSRYLVKRTGEKVFLECVQDMDHENMFWYRQDPGLGLRLIYFSYDVKMKEKGDIPEGYSVSREKKERFSLILESASTNQTSMYLCASGAYEQYFGPGTRLTVT.

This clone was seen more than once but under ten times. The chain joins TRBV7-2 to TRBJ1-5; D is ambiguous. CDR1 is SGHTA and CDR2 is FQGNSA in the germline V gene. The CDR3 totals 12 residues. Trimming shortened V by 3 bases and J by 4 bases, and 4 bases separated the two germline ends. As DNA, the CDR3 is TGTGCCAGCAGCTTGGGTAATCAGCCCCAGCATTTT. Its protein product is CASSLGNQPQHF.

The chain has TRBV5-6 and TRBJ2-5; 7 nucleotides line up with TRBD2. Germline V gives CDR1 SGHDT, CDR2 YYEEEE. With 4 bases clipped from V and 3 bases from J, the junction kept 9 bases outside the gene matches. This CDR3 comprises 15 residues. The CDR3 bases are TGTGCCAGCAGCGGGAGGTTCCGGGGGGAAGAGACCCAGTACTTC. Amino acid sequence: CASSGRFRGEETQYF.

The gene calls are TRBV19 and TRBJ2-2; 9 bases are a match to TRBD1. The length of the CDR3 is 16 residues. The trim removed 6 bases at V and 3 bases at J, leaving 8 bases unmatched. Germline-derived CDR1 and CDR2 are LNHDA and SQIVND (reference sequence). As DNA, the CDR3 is TGTGCCAGTAGGACACAGGGGGCGGACTACACCGGGGAGCTGTTTTTT. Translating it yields CASRTQGADYTGELFF.

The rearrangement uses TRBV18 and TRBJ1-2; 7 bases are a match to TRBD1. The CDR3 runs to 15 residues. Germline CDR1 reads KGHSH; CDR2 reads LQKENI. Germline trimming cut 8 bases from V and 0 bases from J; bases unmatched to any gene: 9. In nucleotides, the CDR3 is TGTGCCAGCGCGGAACAGGGGACACCTAACTATGGCTACACCTTC. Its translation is CASAEQGTPNYGYTF.

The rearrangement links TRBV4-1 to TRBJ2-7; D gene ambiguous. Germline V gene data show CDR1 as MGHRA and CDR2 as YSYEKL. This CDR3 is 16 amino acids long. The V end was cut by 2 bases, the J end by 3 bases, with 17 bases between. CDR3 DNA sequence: TGCGCCAGCAGCCAACTTCCTCTCTCGAGCATCTACGAGCAGTACTTC. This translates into CASSQLPLSSIYEQYF.

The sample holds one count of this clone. The CDR3 reads CASSQDIGSRYTF. CDR3 coding DNA: TGTGCCAGCAGCCAAGATATTGGCAGCAGGTACACCTTC. The rearrangement joins TRBV3-1 (or the pseudogene TRBV3-2) to TRBJ1-2; D is uncertain. CDR1 and CDR2 from the germline V gene are LGHDT and YNNKEL (reference sequence). With 0 bases removed from V and 11 bases from J, the gap between germline ends came to 13 bases. This CDR3 contains 13 residues.

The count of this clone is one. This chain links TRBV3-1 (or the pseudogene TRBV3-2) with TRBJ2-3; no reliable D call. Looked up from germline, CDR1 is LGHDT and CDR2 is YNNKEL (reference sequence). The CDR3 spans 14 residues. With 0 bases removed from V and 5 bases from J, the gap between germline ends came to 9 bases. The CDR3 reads CASSQDTFRDTQYF. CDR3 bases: TGTGCCAGCAGCCAAGATACATTTCGAGATACGCAGTATTTT.

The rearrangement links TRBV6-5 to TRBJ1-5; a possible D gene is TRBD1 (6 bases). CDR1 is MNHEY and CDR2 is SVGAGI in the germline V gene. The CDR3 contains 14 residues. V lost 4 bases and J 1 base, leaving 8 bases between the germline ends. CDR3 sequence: CASSSGTSNQPQHF. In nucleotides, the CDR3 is TGTGCCAGCAGTTCCGGGACAAGCAATCAGCCCCAGCATTTT.

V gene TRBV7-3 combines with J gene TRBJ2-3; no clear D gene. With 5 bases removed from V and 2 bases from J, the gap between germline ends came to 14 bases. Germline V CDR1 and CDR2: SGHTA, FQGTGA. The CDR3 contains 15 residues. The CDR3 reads CASSPGPSSTDTQYF. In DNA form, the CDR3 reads TGTGCCAGCAGCCCCGGACCATCCTCCACAGATACGCAGTATTTT.

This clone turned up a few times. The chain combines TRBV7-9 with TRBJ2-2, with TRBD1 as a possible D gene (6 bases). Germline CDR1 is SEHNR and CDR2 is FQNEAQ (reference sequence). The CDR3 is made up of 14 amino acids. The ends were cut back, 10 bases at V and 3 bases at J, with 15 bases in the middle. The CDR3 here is CAIESPGDTGELFF. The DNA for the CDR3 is TGTGCCATTGAATCCCCAGGGGACACCGGGGAGCTGTTTTTT.

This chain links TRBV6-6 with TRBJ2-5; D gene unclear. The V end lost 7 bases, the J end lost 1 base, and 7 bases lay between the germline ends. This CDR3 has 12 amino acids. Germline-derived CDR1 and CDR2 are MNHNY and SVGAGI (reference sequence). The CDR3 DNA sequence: TGTGCCAGCAAGAAGGCCCAAGAGACCCAGTACTTC. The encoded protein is CASKKAQETQYF.

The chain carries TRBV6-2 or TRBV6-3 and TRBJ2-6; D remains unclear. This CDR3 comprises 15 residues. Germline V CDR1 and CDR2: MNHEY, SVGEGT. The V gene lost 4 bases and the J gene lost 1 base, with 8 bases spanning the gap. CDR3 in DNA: TGTGCCAGCAGTTTCATGGGGTCTGGGGCCAACGTCCTGACTTTC. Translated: CASSFMGSGANVLTF.

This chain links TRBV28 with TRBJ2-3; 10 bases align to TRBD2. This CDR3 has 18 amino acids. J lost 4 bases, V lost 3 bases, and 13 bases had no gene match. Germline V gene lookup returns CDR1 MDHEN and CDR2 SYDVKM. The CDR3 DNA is TGTGCCAGCAGTTTCGGCGCCAACAGCGGGAGGGTTGCAGATACGCAGTATTTT. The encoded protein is CASSFGANSGRVADTQYF.